This is a list of T cell receptor beta chains from one sample in a study of response to subunit inactivated influenza vaccine. Each CDR3 protein gets one entry after TCRdb re-called the RT-PCR reads with MiXCR. The sample consists of roughly 790,000 distinct CDR3 sequences, around 20% of them appearing once. The material sequenced was PBMCs from blood, taken roughly 5 days after vaccination. The receptor set was obtained from a man aged 50-60 years who received an inactivated influenza vaccine. The CDR3 runs from the conserved cysteine through the conserved F or W. Each record gives: J gene, V gene, CDR3 length, CDR3 protein.

TRBJ2-6 TRBV7-2 19 CASSLPAWGDTSGANVLTF
TRBJ2-3 TRBV6-1 13 CASSQGLVRTQYF
TRBJ1-1 TRBV7-8 12 CASSTGGREAFF
TRBJ2-3 TRBV2 14 CASMPPASTDTQYF
TRBJ1-3 TRBV4-3 15 CASSQETLSGNTIYF
TRBJ1-2 TRBV7-9 15 CASSLQAWGVYGYTF
TRBJ2-7 TRBV4-3 15 CASSQDAGEGYEQYF
TRBJ2-1 TRBV10-2 15 CASSIGASSRGEQFF
TRBJ2-3 TRBV7-2 12 CASSLMLDTQYF
TRBJ1-2 TRBV28 12 CASSLPDYGYTF
TRBJ2-1 TRBV7-9 15 CASSPALAGENEQFF
TRBJ2-7 TRBV20-1 15 CSAKGTTGVFYEQYF
TRBJ1-3 TRBV7-2 13 CASRVGGENTIYF
TRBJ2-1 TRBV5-1 14 CASSPIGQGDEQFF
TRBJ1-1 TRBV20-1 13 CSAPRTGGTEAFF
TRBJ2-1 TRBV20-1 13 CSADGSSYNEQFF
TRBJ2-7 TRBV11-2 11 CASSRGANQYF
TRBJ2-1 TRBV9 15 CASSVVASGHNEQFF
TRBJ2-5 TRBV11-2 18 CASSFRGGTVVSKETQYF
TRBJ1-2 TRBV18 13 CASSRDREAGYTF
TRBJ2-2 TRBV15 17 CATSGIQGARGTGELFF
TRBJ1-1 TRBV20-1 14 CSAGTGGPNTEAFF
TRBJ1-6 TRBV12-3/TRBV12-4 12 CASSLQAAPLHF
TRBJ2-1 TRBV6-1 15 CASKTGTSGYNEQFF
TRBJ1-1 TRBV28 13 CASRQTGFTEAFF
TRBJ2-3 TRBV3-1 20 CASSQVGLAEKTTHIDTQYF